This is a list of T cell receptor beta chains from one sample in a study of T-cell reconstitution after alpha-beta-depleted transplantation in children. MiXCR, run by TCRdb on the PCR reads, gives a single entry per CDR3 protein. The profile shows about 250,000 distinct CDR3 sequences, around 25% of them singletons. The sequenced sample was PBMCs, mostly from graft donor cells, obtained 360 days after TCRalphabeta/CD19-depleted stem cell transplant. The receptors stem from a female patient under 10 years old who had a stem cell transplant for congenital amegakaryocytic thrombocytopenia, so the T cells may come from the graft donor. The CDR3 runs from the conserved cysteine through the conserved F or W. The D gene is left open where the match is weak. Some rows mark clone size as missing; the rest say once, few, many or name a class of expanded clone.

-	TRBD1	TRBJ1-1	TRBV9	TGTGCCAGCAGCGCCCGACAGGGCACTGAAGCTTTCTTT	CASSARQGTEAFF
few	TRBD1	TRBJ2-7	TRBV2	TGTGCCAGCGACGTCGCTTGGGGACAGGGGAGAATCTACGAGCAGTACTTC	CASDVAWGQGRIYEQYF
-	-	TRBJ2-3	TRBV7-9	TGTGCCACCAGCTTAGGTCTCGATACGCAGTATTTT	CATSLGLDTQYF
once	-	TRBJ1-3	TRBV4-1	TGCGCCAGCAGCCTAGATCAGGAGGGTAGAATCTCTGGAAACACCATATATTTT	CASSLDQEGRISGNTIYF
many	-	TRBJ2-1	TRBV7-3	TGTGCCAGCAGCTTACAGGGGGGGTTTTACAATGAGCAGTTCTTC	CASSLQGGFYNEQFF
few	TRBD1	TRBJ2-7	TRBV4-2	TGTGCCAGCAGCCAAGTTTGGGACAGGGAGTACGAGCAGTACTTC	CASSQVWDREYEQYF
-	-	TRBJ2-3	TRBV2	TGTGCCAGCAGGGCCCTAGCGGATACGCAGTATTTT	CASRALADTQYF
many	-	TRBJ1-1	TRBV7-9	TGTGCCAGCAGCCCCTTGGGTAGGGCAGAGACCACTGAAGCTTTCTTT	CASSPLGRAETTEAFF
few	TRBD1	TRBJ2-1	TRBV4-1	TGCGCCAGCCGATTACCGGGACAGGGGATAAAGTTCTTC	CASRLPGQGIKFF
few	TRBD2	TRBJ2-1	TRBV20-1	TGCAGTGCTAGGCCGGGACTATACAATGAGCAGTTCTTC	CSARPGLYNEQFF
few	TRBD1	TRBJ1-1	TRBV15	TGTGCCACCAGCCGAACCCAGACAGGGGCGAATGAAGCTTTCTTT	CATSRTQTGANEAFF
many	-	TRBJ1-1	TRBV27	TGTGCCAGCAGTTTAAGTTGGAGGAACACTGAAGCTTTCTTT	CASSLSWRNTEAFF
-	TRBD1	TRBJ2-7	TRBV30	TGTGCCTGGAGTCGCCGGAGGACAGGAGTAGCCTACGAGCAGTACTTC	CAWSRRRTGVAYEQYF
-	TRBD2	TRBJ2-1	TRBV20-1	TGCAGTGCTACCACGGGACTAGCGGTCTTGAGCTCCTACAATGAGCAGTTCTTC	CSATTGLAVLSSYNEQFF
few	-	TRBJ1-6	TRBV12-3/TRBV12-4	TGTGCCAGCAGTTTAAGACTCGCCTATAATTCACCCCTCCACTTT	CASSLRLAYNSPLHF
-	-	TRBJ2-7	TRBV28	TGTGCCAGCAGGCAGTGCCGTTCCTCCCCCAACGAGCAGTACTTC	CASRQCRSSPNEQYF
few	-	TRBJ1-4	TRBV25-1	TGTGCCAGCAGTGAACGGGGGGGCCTTAATGAAAAACTGTTTTTT	CASSERGGLNEKLFF
-	-	TRBJ2-1	TRBV10-3	TGTGCCATCACCCGGGGAGACAATGAGCAGTTCTTC	CAITRGDNEQFF
-	-	TRBJ2-7	TRBV20-1	TGCAGTGCTAGAGATTGGGGGAGAGGCGAGCAGTACTTC	CSARDWGRGEQYF
-	-	TRBJ1-5	TRBV7-8	TGTGCCAGCAGTCGAGGGTGGGGGGGCCATCAGCCCCAGCATTTT	CASSRGWGGHQPQHF
-	TRBD1	TRBJ1-2	TRBV11-2	TGTGCCAGCAGCGTACAGGGGGGGTCACCCTTCTATGGCTACACCTTC	CASSVQGGSPFYGYTF
few	TRBD2	TRBJ2-7	TRBV6-2/TRBV6-3	TGTGCCAGCAGTTCAGAGCGGGGGATCTCCTACGAGCAGTACTTC	CASSSERGISYEQYF
-	TRBD1	TRBJ1-4	TRBV11-1	TGTGCCAGCAGCCCGCCCAGGGGGCGTCTTTCCACTAATGAAAAACTGTTTTTT	CASSPPRGRLSTNEKLFF
-	-	TRBJ1-2	TRBV4-2	TGTGCCAGCACCCTTTTAGGGGTGGGAACTAACTATGGCTACACCTTC	CASTLLGVGTNYGYTF
few	-	TRBJ2-7	TRBV6-5	TGTGCCAGCAGTTACTCTGGAAAAAGAAAGGGCGAGCAGTACTTC	CASSYSGKRKGEQYF
-	-	TRBJ1-5	TRBV19	TGTGCCAGTACCTTTGGAGGAACCCTGCCCCAGCATTTT	CASTFGGTLPQHF
-	-	TRBJ1-2	TRBV28	TGTGCCAGCAGTTTAGGTGGGCAGGGCATGAACTATGGCTACACCTTC	CASSLGGQGMNYGYTF
-	TRBD2	TRBJ2-1	TRBV28	TGTGCCAGCAGTTGGGACTACCAATTACGACGGGATGAGCAGTTCTTC	CASSWDYQLRRDEQFF